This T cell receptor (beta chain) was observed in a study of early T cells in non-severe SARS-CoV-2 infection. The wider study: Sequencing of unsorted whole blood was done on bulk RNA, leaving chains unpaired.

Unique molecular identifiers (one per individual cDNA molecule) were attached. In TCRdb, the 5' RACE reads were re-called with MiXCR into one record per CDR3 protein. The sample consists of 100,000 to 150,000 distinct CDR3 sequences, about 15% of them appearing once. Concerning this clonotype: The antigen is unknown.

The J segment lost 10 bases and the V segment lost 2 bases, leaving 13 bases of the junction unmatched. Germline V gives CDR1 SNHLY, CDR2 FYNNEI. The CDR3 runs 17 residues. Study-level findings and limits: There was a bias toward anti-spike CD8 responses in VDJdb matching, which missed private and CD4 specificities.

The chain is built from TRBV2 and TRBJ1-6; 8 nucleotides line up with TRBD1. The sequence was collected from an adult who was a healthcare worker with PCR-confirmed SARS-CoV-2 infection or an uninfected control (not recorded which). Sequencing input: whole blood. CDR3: CASSEQLGTGGGSPLHF. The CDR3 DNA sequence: TGTGCCAGCAGTGAACAGCTCGGGACAGGCGGGGGATCACCCCTCCACTTT.